This TCR beta chain was documented in a study of blood T cells in healthy people across ages. Each donor gave roughly 9.8 milliliters of peripheral blood. The CDR3 has 12 amino acids. Germline values: CDR1 SGDLS, CDR2 YYNGEE. Unmatched junction bases numbered 4, after V lost 5 bases and J lost 6 bases. A second PCR of about 7 to 12 cycles used a sample-barcoded 5' primer and a J-beta primer mix. TCRdb independently ran MiXCR on the 5' RACE reads; one entry per CDR3 protein. The sample contains more than 1.4 million distinct CDR3 sequences, 42% of which appear only once. Notes on this clonotype: As yet, its antigen is unknown.

Study results and limitations: Roughly linear age-related decline in beta diversity appeared, significant by age around 40.

This TCR was sampled from a woman younger than 30 in good health. Sequenced sample: blood. The chain combines TRBV9 with TRBJ1-1; 7 positions match TRBD1. CDR3 region: CASRVQGPEAFF. For the CDR3, the DNA is TGTGCCAGCAGAGTACAGGGGCCTGAAGCTTTCTTT.